The 3 T cell receptor beta chains below were found in one sample sequenced in a study of long-term antiretroviral therapy in people with HIV. The run of the v3.0 immunoSEQ assay was at survey level. Here immunoSEQ multiplex PCR was the method, and the copy in TCRdb shows in-frame clones only, minus some. The repertoire holds 25,000 to 35,000 clones, with 70% to 90% as singletons. Sequences were derived from unsorted PBMCs, sampled 1.8 years after starting antiretroviral therapy. The origin of the receptors is a woman between 18 and 30 years old with HIV.

This chain links TRBV2 with TRBJ1-2; no clear D gene. Germline V gene sequence: CDR1 SNHLY, CDR2 FYNNEI. The CDR3 is 12 residues long. Trimming cost V 3 bases and J 5 bases, with 7 bases left between them. The CDR3 sequence is CASSEGLYGYTF. In DNA form, the CDR3 reads TGTGCCAGCAGTGAGGGGTTGTATGGCTACACCTTC.

The J gene is TRBJ1-1, the V gene TRBV6-6; TRBD1 aligns across 7 bases. CDR3 size: 15 residues. The ends lost 0 bases at V and 5 bases at J; junction bases unmatched: 6. The germline gives CDR1 MNHNY, CDR2 SVGAGI (reference sequence). The chain's CDR3 is CASSYSKTGRTEAFF. CDR3 coding DNA: TGTGCCAGCAGTTACTCGAAGACAGGGAGGACTGAAGCTTTCTTT.

In nucleotides, the CDR3 is TGTGCCAGCACTTCCCTTAGCGGGAGTTCCTACAATGAGCAGTTCTTC. It translates to CASTSLSGSSYNEQFF. The chain links TRBV2 to TRBJ2-1; 9 positions agree with TRBD2. The CDR3 contains 16 residues. The V and J ends lost 7 bases and 1 base, in that order; junction bases with no gene match: 8. CDR1 SNHLY and CDR2 FYNNEI come from the germline V gene.